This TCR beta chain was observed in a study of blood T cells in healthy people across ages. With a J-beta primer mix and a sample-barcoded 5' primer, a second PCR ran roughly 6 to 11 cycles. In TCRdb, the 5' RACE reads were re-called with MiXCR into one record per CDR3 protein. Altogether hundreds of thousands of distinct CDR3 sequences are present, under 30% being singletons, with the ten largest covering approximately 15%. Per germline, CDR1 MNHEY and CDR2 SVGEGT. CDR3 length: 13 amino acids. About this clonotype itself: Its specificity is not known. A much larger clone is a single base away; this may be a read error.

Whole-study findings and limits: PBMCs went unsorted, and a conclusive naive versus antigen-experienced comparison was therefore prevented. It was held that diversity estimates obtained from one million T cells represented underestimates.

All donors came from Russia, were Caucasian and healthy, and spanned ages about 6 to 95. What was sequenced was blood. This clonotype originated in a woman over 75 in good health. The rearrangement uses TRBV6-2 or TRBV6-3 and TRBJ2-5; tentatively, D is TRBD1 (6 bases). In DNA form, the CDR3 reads TGTACCAGCAGACAGGCCGTCTGGGAGACCCAGTACTTC. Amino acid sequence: CTSRQAVWETQYF.